The 13 T cell receptor beta chains in this list originate from one sample, sequenced in a study of blood T cell repertoires in COVID-19. Profiled with immunoSEQ multiplex PCR; TCRdb holds only in-frame clones, not every one. The data contain around 13,000 clones, 83% of them singletons. Sequencing was performed on peripheral blood. These receptors all stem from a man aged 40-49 years with active or convalescent COVID-19.

This clone was observed once. V and J are TRBV2 and TRBJ2-1, with 7 positions matching TRBD2. The V gene's germline CDR1 is SNHLY and CDR2 FYNNEI. Unmatched junction bases numbered 4, after V lost 4 bases and J lost 10 bases. The CDR3 runs to 12 residues. The CDR3 here is CASSVRGREQFF. The DNA for the CDR3 is TGTGCCAGCAGTGTACGCGGGAGAGAGCAGTTCTTC.

The J gene is TRBJ2-5, the V gene TRBV24-1; 12 bases agree with TRBD2. V shed 5 bases and J 5 bases; nucleotides not matched to a gene: 8. The germline CDR1 and CDR2 sequences are KGHDR and SFDVKD. CDR3 size: 16 residues. CDR3 sequence: CATSAPLAGGRETQYF. CDR3 coding DNA: TGTGCCACCAGTGCTCCCCTAGCGGGGGGGCGGGAGACCCAGTACTTC.

This sequence joins TRBV19 and TRBJ1-4; a weak D match, TRBD1 (5 bases). The germline V gene encodes CDR1 LNHDA and CDR2 SQIVND (reference sequence). V lost 0 bases and J 1 base, leaving 9 bases between the germline ends. The CDR3 has 16 amino acids. The CDR3, as DNA: TGTGCCAGTAGTATAGATCTCGGGGGAACTAATGAAAAACTGTTTTTT. It codes for CASSIDLGGTNEKLFF. Combining the CDR3 with reference TRBV19 and TRBJ1-4 gives the whole variable domain DGGITQSPKYLFRKEGQNVTLSCEQNLNHDAMYWYRQDPGQGLRLIYYSQIVNDFQKGDIAEGYSVSREKKESFPLTVTSAQKNPTAFYLCASSIDLGGTNEKLFFGSGTQLSVL.

This clone was counted a few times. The chain uses TRBV11-3 and TRBJ2-7; no clear D. Per germline, CDR1 SGHNT and CDR2 YENEEA. The CDR3 sequence is 12 residues long. V was trimmed by 1 base and J by 1 base, leaving 2 bases between them. The CDR3 coding sequence is TGTGCCAGCAGCTTAGCTTCCTACGAGCAGTACTTC. Residues: CASSLASYEQYF. Complete variable domain (other parts from reference TRBV11-3 and TRBJ2-7): EAGVVQSPRYKIIEKKQPVAFWCNPISGHNTLYWYLQNLGQGPELLIRYENEEAVDDSQLPKDRFSAERLKGVDSTLKIQPAELGDSAVYLCASSLASYEQYFGPGTRLTVT.

V usage is TRBV6-5 and J usage is TRBJ2-3; possibly TRBD1 for D (5 bases). This CDR3 comprises 13 residues. The V end was cut by 8 bases, the J end by 1 base, with 10 bases between. Germline-derived CDR1 and CDR2 are MNHEY and SVGAGI. The CDR3 DNA reads as TGTGCCAGCCTTCTCAGGGGCACAGATACGCAGTATTTT. This gives the protein CASLLRGTDTQYF.

This clone qualifies as medium-sized. The chain couples TRBV7-8 to TRBJ2-2, with 7 nucleotides matching TRBD1. V was clipped by 4 bases and J by 4 bases; unmatched bases: 6. The CDR3 length is 15 residues. CDR1 is SGHVS, CDR2 FQNEAQ, per germline. DNA for the CDR3: TGTGCCAGCAGCTCGAGACAGGGTCCCACCGGGGAGCTGTTTTTT. Its protein product is CASSSRQGPTGELFF.

The V call is TRBV4-1, the J call TRBJ2-3; 9 bases are shared with TRBD2. The germline CDR1 and CDR2 sequences are MGHRA and YSYEKL. The V gene end was trimmed by 0 bases and the J gene end by 5 bases; junction bases not matched to a gene: 15. This CDR3 contains 19 residues. CDR3: CASSQESLGGGASGDTQYF. The CDR3 DNA reads TGCGCCAGCAGCCAAGAGAGTTTAGGCGGGGGGGCCAGTGGAGATACGCAGTATTTT.

The chain recombines TRBV7-3 with TRBJ2-1, with TRBD1 as a possible D gene (6 bases). Trimming removed 5 bases at V and 7 bases at J, with 12 bases between. The CDR3 consists of 13 residues. Germline V gives CDR1 SGHTA, CDR2 FQGTGA. CDR3 region: CASSIEQGNEQFF. The DNA of the CDR3 is TGTGCCAGCAGCATTGAACAGGGAAATGAGCAGTTCTTC.

This clone was seen a handful of times. The chain links TRBV28 to TRBJ1-4; 8 nucleotides line up with TRBD1. V lost 2 bases to trimming and J lost 4 bases; unmatched junction nucleotides: 3. Germline CDR1 reads MDHEN; CDR2 reads SYDVKM. The CDR3 sequence is 15 residues long. CDR3 sequence (DNA): TGTGCCAGCAGTTTAACAGACAGGGGTAATGAAAAACTGTTTTTT. Translating it yields CASSLTDRGNEKLFF.

This chain uses TRBV28 with TRBJ1-5, with 10 bases lining up with TRBD1. This CDR3 is built from 14 residues. Germline V gene sequence: CDR1 MDHEN, CDR2 SYDVKM. After removal of 6 bases from V and 6 bases from J, the junction contained 5 bases not matched to a gene. CDR3 region: CASRRDRGGQPQHF. The CDR3 DNA is TGTGCCAGCAGACGGGACAGGGGTGGTCAGCCCCAGCATTTT.

V and J are TRBV30 and TRBJ1-6, with 7 positions matching TRBD1. Germline V lookup: CDR1 GTSNPN, CDR2 SVGIG (reference sequence). Germline trimming cut 7 bases from V and 5 bases from J; bases unmatched to any gene: 8. The CDR3 loop spans 14 amino acids. The CDR3 nucleotides are TGTGCCTCCGACAGGGATGAAAATAATTCACCCCTCCACTTT. This encodes CASDRDENNSPLHF.

The rearrangement uses TRBV9 and TRBJ2-7; 9 bases line up with TRBD2. This CDR3 is 15 amino acids long. Trimming at V came to 2 bases and at J to 7 bases, leaving 10 bases not matched to a gene. Per the germline V gene, CDR1 is SGDLS and CDR2 is YYNGEE. CDR3 sequence (DNA): TGTGCCAGCAGCGTTTCTGGTAGCGGGAGTAGAGAGCAGTACTTC. The encoded protein is CASSVSGSGSREQYF.

The chain carries TRBV7-2 and TRBJ1-5; perhaps TRBD1 as D (5 bases). The CDR3 extends over 14 amino acids. Germline V lookup: CDR1 SGHTA, CDR2 FQGNSA. Trimming removed 1 base at V and 3 bases at J, with 7 bases between. This chain's CDR3 is CASSLGRVNQPQHF. For the CDR3, the DNA is TGTGCCAGCAGCTTAGGCAGGGTCAATCAGCCCCAGCATTTT.